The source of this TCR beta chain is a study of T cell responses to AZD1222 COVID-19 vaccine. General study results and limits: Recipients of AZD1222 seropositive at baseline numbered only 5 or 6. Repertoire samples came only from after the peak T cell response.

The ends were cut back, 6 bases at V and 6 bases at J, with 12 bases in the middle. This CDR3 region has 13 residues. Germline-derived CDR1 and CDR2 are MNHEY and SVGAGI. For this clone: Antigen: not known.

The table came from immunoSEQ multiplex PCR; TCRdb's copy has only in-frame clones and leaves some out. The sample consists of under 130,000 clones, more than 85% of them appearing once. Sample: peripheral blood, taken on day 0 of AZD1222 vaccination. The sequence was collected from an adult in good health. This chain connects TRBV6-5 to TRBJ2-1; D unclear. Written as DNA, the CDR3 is TGTGCCAGCAGCCTCGGACGTTTCAATGAGCAGTTCTTC. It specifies CASSLGRFNEQFF.